These 31 T cell receptor beta chains share one sample of origin, sequenced in a study of beta chain features in type 1 diabetes (dated by TCRdb to between 2017 and 2018). General findings and caveats noted by the study authors: In all four CD4+ subsets, TCRB CDR3 length was moderately but significantly shorter in type 1 diabetes patients.

The library was prepared using the immunoSEQ multiplex PCR assay. All of the isolated RNA was reverse transcribed with the High Capacity cDNA Reverse Transcription Kit, so expressed TCRB transcripts were sequenced. In TCRdb, the immuneACCESS table is reduced to in-frame sequences with V and J assigned. These tables do not hold every clone; where another copy was compared, an unresolved V gene accounts for under half, and the others remain unexplained. The sample contains some 700,000 clones, under 15% of them found a single time. Less than 0.025% of the sample is taken by the ten largest. These receptors have no identified antigens. The material sequenced was naive CD4+ T cells from blood. The cell subset or site label, as the study defines it: true naive CD4+ T cells. These receptors came from a man between 18 and 29 years old with type 1 diabetes.

The rearrangement joins TRBV4-1 to TRBJ2-5; the D call may be TRBD1 or TRBD2 (5 bases each). Looked up from germline, CDR1 is MGHRA and CDR2 is YSYEKL. The V end was cut by 0 bases, the J end by 12 bases, with 14 bases between. The CDR3 contains 13 residues. The CDR3 DNA is TGCGCCAGCAGCCAAGACCCGACGGGACCGAAGTACTTC. This gives the protein CASSQDPTGPKYF.

As regards this clone: The same CDR3 also results from other DNA sequences found in this sample. The chain employs TRBV18 and TRBJ1-1, with 7 nucleotides matching TRBD1. The V segment lost 3 bases and the J segment 1 base; nucleotides outside the gene matches: 2. Germline CDR1 reads KGHSH; CDR2 reads LQKENI. This CDR3 is 14 amino acids long. The DNA for the CDR3 is TGTGCCAGCTCACCTAACAGGGGGAACACTGAAGCTTTCTTT. The encoded protein is CASSPNRGNTEAFF. The whole variable domain, remainder taken from reference TRBV18 and TRBJ1-1, is NAGVMQNPRHLVRRRGQEARLRCSPMKGHSHVYWYRQLPEEGLKFMVYLQKENIIDESGMPKERFSAEFPKEGPSILRIQQVVRGDSAAYFCASSPNRGNTEAFFGQGTRLTVV.

This clone has just a few counts. J is TRBJ1-1 and V is TRBV25-1; TRBD1 agrees at 8 bases. CDR1 is MGHDK and CDR2 is SYGVNS in the germline V gene. This CDR3 has 15 amino acids. Germline trimming cut 7 bases from V and 4 bases from J; bases unmatched to any gene: 11. CDR3: CASTILRGRGTEAFF. The CDR3 region has the DNA TGTGCCAGCACCATTCTCAGGGGGCGGGGCACTGAAGCTTTCTTT.

This rearrangement joins TRBV27 to TRBJ1-1; no clear D. Trimming removed 3 bases from V and 8 bases from J, with 10 bases in between. Germline CDR1 MNHEY, CDR2 SMNVEV (reference sequence). The CDR3 sequence is 12 residues long. CDR3 DNA sequence: TGTGCCAGCAGTTTCCTTCAGTTCGAAGCTTTCTTT. Translating it yields CASSFLQFEAFF.

The chain is built from TRBV5-4 and TRBJ2-5, with TRBD2 as a possible D gene (5 bases). Trimming cost V 3 bases and J 4 bases, with 13 bases left between them. This CDR3 has 14 residues. The V gene's germline CDR1 is SGHNT and CDR2 YYREEE (reference sequence). DNA for the CDR3: TGTGCCAGCAGCTCAGAGGGTTTGGGAGAGACCCAGTACTTC. This translates into CASSSEGLGETQYF.

The rearrangement joins TRBV7-9 to TRBJ1-1, with no clear D. The CDR3 is made up of 13 amino acids. The V and J ends lost 4 bases and 4 bases respectively, with 10 bases between them. Germline values: CDR1 SEHNR, CDR2 FQNEAQ (reference sequence). The CDR3 spells CASSSDLGTEAFF. DNA of the CDR3: TGTGCCAGCAGCTCCGACCTGGGCACTGAAGCTTTCTTT.

The chain combines TRBV30 with TRBJ1-2; D unclear. The length of the CDR3 is 12 residues. V was cut by 8 bases and J by 3 bases, with 13 bases left in between. The germline gives CDR1 GTSNPN, CDR2 SVGIG (reference sequence). The CDR3 region has the DNA TGTGCCCTTTCGGGAGTCGACTATGGCTACACCTTC. Its protein is CALSGVDYGYTF. Full variable domain (rest looked up from reference TRBV30 and TRBJ1-2): SQTIHQWPATLVQPVGSPLSLECTVEGTSNPNLYWYRQAAGRGLQLLFYSVGIGQISSEVPQNLSASRPQDRQFILSSKKLLLSDSGFYLCALSGVDYGYTFGSGTRLTVV.

This clone has more than one count but fewer than ten. The J gene is TRBJ2-7, the V gene TRBV5-1, with 12 bases that match TRBD2. Germline values: CDR1 SGHRS, CDR2 YFSETQ. This CDR3 is built from 15 residues. J was trimmed by 5 bases and V by 0 bases; bases with no gene match: 3. The CDR3 reads CASSLATSGGHEQYF. In DNA, the CDR3 is TGCGCCAGCAGCTTGGCTACTAGCGGGGGGCACGAGCAGTACTTC.

This clone was picked up a small number of times. The chain joins TRBV5-4 to TRBJ2-5; 10 bases map to TRBD2. Per germline, CDR1 SGHNT and CDR2 YYREEE (reference sequence). With 1 base clipped from V and 5 bases from J, the junction kept 5 bases outside the gene matches. This CDR3 has 15 residues. The DNA for the CDR3 is TGTGCCAGCAGCTTGCAACTAGCGGGGATTGAGACCCAGTACTTC. The encoded protein is CASSLQLAGIETQYF.

Notes on this clone: Within the sample, other DNA sequences also encode this same CDR3. This chain connects TRBV30 to TRBJ1-5, with D unresolved. Germline V gene sequence: CDR1 GTSNPN, CDR2 SVGIG (reference sequence). Trimming removed 0 bases from V and 5 bases from J, with 11 bases in between. CDR3 length: 14 residues. This CDR3 is CAWSVGSTDQPQHF. CDR3 DNA: TGTGCCTGGAGTGTGGGGAGTACAGATCAGCCCCAGCATTTT.

The table lists this clone with a few counts. The chain carries TRBV29-1 and TRBJ2-3; 8 bases fit TRBD2. Germline V gives CDR1 SQVTM, CDR2 ANQGSEA. The CDR3 sequence is 13 residues long. Trimming removed 3 bases from V and 5 bases from J; junction bases left unmatched: 4. The CDR3 DNA reads TGCAGCGTTGACGGGGGGGCCTTAGATACGCAGTATTTT. This gives the protein CSVDGGALDTQYF.

V is TRBV2 and J is TRBJ2-2; TRBD2 might be the D (6 bases). Germline V lookup: CDR1 SNHLY, CDR2 FYNNEI. The CDR3 is made up of 15 amino acids. Trimming pared 9 bases from V and 4 bases from J, leaving 18 bases between. The CDR3 sequence: CASAGGEVPTGELFF. CDR3 nucleotides: TGTGCCAGTGCCGGGGGAGAAGTCCCCACCGGGGAGCTGTTTTTT.

The V and J genes are TRBV2 and TRBJ1-6; 8 positions match TRBD1. The CDR3 has 11 amino acids. V was pared by 4 bases and J by 15 bases, with 2 bases of the junction left unmatched. Germline loops: CDR1 SNHLY, CDR2 FYNNEI. The CDR3: CASSGTGYLHF. CDR3 nucleotide sequence: TGTGCCAGCAGTGGGACAGGGTACCTCCACTTT.

This clone was detected a few times. This sequence joins TRBV28 and TRBJ1-6; D possibly corresponds to TRBD1 (5 bases). The CDR3 sequence is 16 residues long. The germline V and J ends were trimmed by 6 bases and 0 bases, with 12 bases remaining between them. Germline-derived CDR1 and CDR2 are MDHEN and SYDVKM. CDR3 region: CASRYGGDSYNSPLHF. The CDR3 nucleotides read TGTGCCAGCAGATATGGAGGGGACTCCTATAATTCACCCCTCCACTTT.

The rearrangement links TRBV5-1 to TRBJ2-3; D gene unclear. Per the germline V gene, CDR1 is SGHRS and CDR2 is YFSETQ. Trimming left V 0 bases short and J 1 base short, with 9 bases between. The CDR3 runs to 15 residues. The CDR3 here is CASSLEGRGTDTQYF. The DNA for the CDR3 is TGCGCCAGCAGCTTGGAAGGCAGAGGCACAGATACGCAGTATTTT.

The chain links TRBV19 to TRBJ2-1; TRBD2 agrees at 10 bases. CDR3 length: 16 amino acids. Germline CDR1 reads LNHDA; CDR2 reads SQIVND (reference sequence). V lost 5 bases, J lost 7 bases, and 11 bases stayed unmatched. CDR3 sequence reads: CASSLRGSGGRNEQFF. The CDR3 coding sequence is TGTGCCAGTAGTCTAAGAGGTAGCGGGGGGCGAAATGAGCAGTTCTTC.

The sample holds a few counts of this clone. An end of the junction differs from the germline gene, which may be a read error. This chain connects TRBV11-3 to TRBJ1-6; TRBD1 matches at 7 bases. CDR1 SGHNT and CDR2 YENEEA come from the germline V gene. This CDR3 region has 17 residues. CDR3 nucleotide sequence: TGTGCCAGCACCTTAACCGGGGCACAGGGGCGTAATTCACCCCTCCACTTT. Translating it yields CASTLTGAQGRNSPLHF.

V and J are TRBV7-2 and TRBJ2-1; TRBD2 aligns across 7 bases. Per germline, CDR1 SGHTA and CDR2 FQGNSA. V was pared by 5 bases and J by 2 bases, with 6 bases of the junction left unmatched. The CDR3 has 15 residues. CDR3 sequence reads: CASSPPGLTYNEQFF. As DNA, the CDR3 is TGTGCCAGCAGCCCACCGGGACTAACCTACAATGAGCAGTTCTTC.

The gene calls are TRBV2 and TRBJ1-5; D perhaps matches TRBD1 (5 bases). The CDR3 is made up of 15 amino acids. The V end was cut by 2 bases, the J end by 5 bases, with 13 bases between. Germline V gene lookup returns CDR1 SNHLY and CDR2 FYNNEI. The CDR3 reads CASSEMAAGHQPQHF. DNA for the CDR3: TGTGCCAGCAGTGAAATGGCAGCAGGGCATCAGCCCCAGCATTTT. The entire variable domain, with the rest obtained from reference TRBV2 and TRBJ1-5, is as follows: EPEVTQTPSHQVTQMGQEVILRCVPISNHLYFYWYRQILGQKVEFLVSFYNNEISEKSEIFDDQFSVERPDGSNFTLKIRSTKLEDSAMYFCASSEMAAGHQPQHFGDGTRLSIL.

This clone came up a few times. The J gene is TRBJ2-5, the V gene TRBV9; D call uncertain. The CDR3 has 15 residues. V lost 3 bases and J lost 2, with 14 bases in between. CDR1 and CDR2 (germline): SGDLS, YYNGEE. The CDR3 bases are TGTGCCAGCAGCGCTCCCGGGCCAACACAAGAGACCCAGTACTTC. It yields the protein CASSAPGPTQETQYF.

The chain joins TRBV30 to TRBJ1-5, with D maybe TRBD1 (5 bases). This CDR3 has 15 residues. Germline CDR1 reads GTSNPN; CDR2 reads SVGIG (reference sequence). V shed 2 bases and J shed 0 bases, with 11 bases lying between them. Here the CDR3 reads CAWSRQQGSNQPQHF. CDR3 sequence (DNA): TGTGCCTGGAGTCGGCAGCAGGGTAGCAATCAGCCCCAGCATTTT.

This chain uses TRBV2 with TRBJ2-1; TRBD1 matches 10 bases. The germline V gene encodes CDR1 SNHLY and CDR2 FYNNEI. V gave up 1 base and J gave up 9 bases; unmatched junction bases: 3. The CDR3 is made up of 14 amino acids. CDR3 in DNA: TGTGCCAGCAGTGAAGAGACAGGGGGCATTGAGCAGTTCTTC. This translates into CASSEETGGIEQFF. Looking up the rest from reference TRBV2 and TRBJ2-1 gives the full variable domain: EPEVTQTPSHQVTQMGQEVILRCVPISNHLYFYWYRQILGQKVEFLVSFYNNEISEKSEIFDDQFSVERPDGSNFTLKIRSTKLEDSAMYFCASSEETGGIEQFFGPGTRLTVL.

This clone was counted a few times. This sequence joins TRBV10-2 and TRBJ2-7; tentatively, D is TRBD2 (6 bases). The CDR3 is 15 residues long. The V gene lost 4 bases and the J gene lost 4 bases, with 17 bases spanning the gap. From germline, CDR1 is WSHSY and CDR2 SAAADI. CDR3 bases: TGCGCCAGCAGTGTACCTGGGAGGTCTACTTACGAGCAGTACTTC. Protein sequence: CASSVPGRSTYEQYF.

This clone has a handful of counts. The V gene is TRBV14, the J gene TRBJ1-5; D is uncertain. The germline CDR1 and CDR2 sequences are SGHDN and FVKESK. This CDR3 region has 13 residues. V lost 1 base and J lost 3, with 4 bases in between. The chain's CDR3 is CASSQGVNQPQHF. The CDR3 nucleotides read TGTGCCAGCAGCCAAGGGGTCAATCAGCCCCAGCATTTT.

Written as DNA, the CDR3 is TGCAGCGTTGAAGCGTTAAGAGGGGACGGATCGGCTTTCTTT. It encodes CSVEALRGDGSAFF. J is TRBJ1-1 and V is TRBV29-1; D perhaps matches TRBD1 (5 bases). CDR1 and CDR2 (germline): SQVTM, ANQGSEA. This CDR3 is 14 amino acids long. The V end was cut by 1 base, the J end by 11 bases, with 20 bases between.

In this sample, this clone turned up a few times. Other DNA sequences in this specimen translate into the identical CDR3. The rearrangement links TRBV30 to TRBJ1-5; D call uncertain. Germline CDR1 is GTSNPN and CDR2 is SVGIG (reference sequence). This CDR3 is 13 amino acids long. The ends were cut back, 5 bases at V and 0 bases at J, with 8 bases in the middle. The CDR3 DNA reads as TGTGCCTGGGGCCCAGATAGCAATCAGCCCCAGCATTTT. This translates into CAWGPDSNQPQHF.

This clone was seen only a few times. This sequence joins TRBV2 and TRBJ1-2; the D gene is possibly TRBD1 (6 bases). The CDR3 has 11 residues. V was cut by 10 bases and J by 9 bases, with 15 bases left in between. Germline V CDR1 and CDR2: SNHLY, FYNNEI. CDR3 sequence reads: CATPTGSSYTF. The CDR3 nucleotides are TGTGCCACCCCCACAGGGTCGAGCTACACCTTC.

This clone occurred a few times. The rearrangement links TRBV7-2 to TRBJ2-7, with a weak D call TRBD2 (6 bases). Looked up from germline, CDR1 is SGHTA and CDR2 is FQGNSA. The CDR3 contains 15 residues. Trimming shortened V by 0 bases and J by 4 bases, and 13 bases separated the two germline ends. CDR3 amino acids: CASSLAEGRGYEQYF. The CDR3, as DNA: TGTGCCAGCAGCTTAGCCGAGGGACGGGGGTACGAGCAGTACTTC.

This clone was counted only a few times. The chain is built from TRBV6-1 and TRBJ1-5; D not certain. Germline-derived CDR1 and CDR2 are MNHNS and SASEGT. CDR3 length: 13 amino acids. Trimming cost V 1 base and J 9 bases, with 10 bases left between them. The CDR3 nucleotides read TGTGCCAGCAGTGAAGAGAGAATTTCGCCCCAGCATTTT. This codes for CASSEERISPQHF.

The chain uses TRBV6-5 and TRBJ1-1; D possibly corresponds to TRBD1 (5 bases). This CDR3 comprises 13 residues. CDR1 and CDR2 (germline): MNHEY, SVGAGI. The V end lost 6 bases, the J end lost 5 bases, and 13 bases lay between the germline ends. The CDR3 nucleotides read TGTGCCAGCAGCCTCGGGGCAGGGACTGAAGCTTTCTTT. Amino acid sequence: CASSLGAGTEAFF.

This clone was observed a few times. J is TRBJ2-5 and V is TRBV5-1; 7 bases line up with TRBD2. The CDR3 is made up of 15 amino acids. CDR1 SGHRS and CDR2 YFSETQ come from the germline V gene. The V gene end was trimmed by 2 bases and the J gene end by 7 bases; junction bases not matched to a gene: 11. The CDR3 spells CASSFVGTSEGTQYF. The CDR3 nucleotides read TGCGCCAGCAGCTTTGTGGGCACTAGCGAGGGGACCCAGTACTTC.